These T cell receptor beta chains were read from a single sample in a study of blood T cell repertoires in COVID-19. Only in-frame clones appear in the TCRdb table, and some are missing; sequencing was by immunoSEQ multiplex PCR. Of about 230,000 clones in the sample, approximately 82% were seen once. Sequencing was done on a sample of peripheral blood. The receptors derive from a woman in her 70s with active or convalescent COVID-19. Both conserved end residues are part of each CDR3. A D gene is named only where the DNA matches it firmly. A clone size is listed for some rows: how often the clone was seen (once, few, many), or a class if it is expanded.

>TRBV27|NA|TRBD1|TRBJ1-4|15
CASSLAGGFNEKLFF
TGTGCCAGCAGTTTAGCAGGGGGGTTTAATGAAAAACTGTTTTTT
>TRBV10-3|NA|NA|TRBJ2-5|17
CAISGSLGVISQETQYF
TGTGCCATCAGTGGCTCCCTCGGGGTTATCAGCCAAGAGACCCAGTACTTC
>TRBV3-1/TRBV3-2|NA|TRBD1|TRBJ2-5|13
CASSRDREETQYF
TGTGCCAGCTCCCGGGACAGGGAAGAGACCCAGTACTTC
>TRBV5-1|NA|TRBD2|TRBJ2-1|16
CASSLRSGGARNEQFF
TGCGCCAGCAGCTTGCGGAGCGGGGGGGCCCGCAATGAGCAGTTCTTC
>TRBV6-5|NA|TRBD2|TRBJ2-5|16
CASSYSGGLGEETQYF
TGTGCCAGCAGTTACTCAGGGGGACTAGGAGAAGAGACCCAGTACTTC
>TRBV6-1|NA|TRBD2|TRBJ2-5|17
CASSEAEWREGRETQYF
TGTGCCAGCAGTGAAGCCGAGTGGCGGGAGGGCCGGGAGACCCAGTACTTC
>TRBV5-1|NA|NA|TRBJ1-5|15
CASSLVGDNGQPQHF
TGCGCCAGCAGCTTGGTGGGGGACAACGGTCAGCCCCAGCATTTT
>TRBV4-1|many|NA|TRBJ1-2|16
CASSQVGAKDYYGYTF
TGCGCCAGCAGCCAAGTGGGGGCCAAAGACTACTATGGCTACACCTTC
>TRBV10-3|NA|TRBD2|TRBJ2-7|18
CAISESPGLAGGTYEQYF
TGTGCCATCAGTGAGTCACCGGGACTAGCGGGAGGGACCTACGAGCAGTACTTC
>TRBV24-1|NA|TRBD2|TRBJ2-3|16
CATSDTAGGLQDTQYF
TGTGCCACCAGTGATACTGCGGGGGGGCTGCAAGATACGCAGTATTTT
>TRBV19|NA|NA|TRBJ2-5|13
CASSKSQKETQYF
TGTGCCAGTAGTAAGTCACAGAAAGAGACCCAGTACTTC
>TRBV12-1|NA|NA|TRBJ1-1|17
CASWEKKGDITGTEAFF
TGTGCCAGCTGGGAGAAAAAGGGGGACATTACAGGGACTGAAGCTTTCTTT
>TRBV5-4|once|TRBD2|TRBJ2-5|15
CASSPTSGGQETQYF
TGTGCCAGCAGTCCCACTAGCGGGGGTCAAGAGACCCAGTACTTC
>TRBV2|NA|TRBD2|TRBJ2-1|15
CASSVLAGGPNEQFF
TGTGCCAGCAGTGTTCTAGCGGGGGGTCCCAATGAGCAGTTCTTC
>TRBV5-1|NA|TRBD1|TRBJ1-3|15
CASSLDRGTGNTIYF
TGCGCCAGCAGCTTGGACAGGGGAACTGGAAACACCATATATTTT
>TRBV18|NA|TRBD2|TRBJ2-2|16
CASSPLGTRNTGELFF
TGTGCCAGCTCACCCTTGGGGACTAGGAACACCGGGGAGCTGTTTTTT
>TRBV19|NA|TRBD1|TRBJ1-2|16
CASTRTGAGDNYGYTF
TGTGCCAGTACCCGGACAGGGGCCGGGGATAACTATGGCTACACCTTC